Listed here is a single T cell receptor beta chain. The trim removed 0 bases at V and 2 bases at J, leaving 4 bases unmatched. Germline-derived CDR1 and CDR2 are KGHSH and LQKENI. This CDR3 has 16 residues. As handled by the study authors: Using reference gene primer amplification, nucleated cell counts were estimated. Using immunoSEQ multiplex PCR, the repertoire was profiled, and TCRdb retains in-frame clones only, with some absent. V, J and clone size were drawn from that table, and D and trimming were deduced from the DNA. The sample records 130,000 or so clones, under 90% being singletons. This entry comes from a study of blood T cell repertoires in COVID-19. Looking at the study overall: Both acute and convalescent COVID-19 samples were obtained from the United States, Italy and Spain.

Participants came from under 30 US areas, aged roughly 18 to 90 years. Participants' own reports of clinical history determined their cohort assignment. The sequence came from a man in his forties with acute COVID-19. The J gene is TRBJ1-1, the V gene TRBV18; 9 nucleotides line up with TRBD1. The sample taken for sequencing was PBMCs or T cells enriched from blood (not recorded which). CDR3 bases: TGTGCCAGCTCACCACCGGGACAGGGAGTCAACACTGAAGCTTTCTTT. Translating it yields CASSPPGQGVNTEAFF.